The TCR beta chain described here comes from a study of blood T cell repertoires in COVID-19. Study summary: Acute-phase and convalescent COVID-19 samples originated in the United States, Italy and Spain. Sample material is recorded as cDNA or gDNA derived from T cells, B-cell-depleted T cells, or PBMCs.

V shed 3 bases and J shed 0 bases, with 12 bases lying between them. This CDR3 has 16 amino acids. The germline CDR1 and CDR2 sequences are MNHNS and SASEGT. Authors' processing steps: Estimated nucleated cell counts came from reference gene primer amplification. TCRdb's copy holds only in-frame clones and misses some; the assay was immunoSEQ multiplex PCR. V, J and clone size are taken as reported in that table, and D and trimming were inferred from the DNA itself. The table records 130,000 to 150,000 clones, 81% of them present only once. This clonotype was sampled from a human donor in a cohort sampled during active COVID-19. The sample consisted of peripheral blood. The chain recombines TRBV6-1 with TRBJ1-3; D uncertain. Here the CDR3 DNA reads TGTGCCAGCAGTGAGAGTGTGAGAAGCTCTGGAAACACCATATATTTT. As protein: CASSESVRSSGNTIYF.